The 13 T cell receptor beta chains listed next were all sequenced from one sample in a study of T cells after posttransplantation cyclophosphamide (dated by TCRdb to the mid-2010s). In light of the paper, this sample's treatment or condition label describes: high-dose cyclophosphamide on days +3 and +4 as single-agent GVHD prophylaxis. Busulfan and fludarabine conditioning, a related or unrelated marrow graft, and cyclophosphamide on days +3 and +4 were given to PTCy patients. Library preparation used the immunoSEQ multiplex PCR assay. Here the immuneACCESS table is served through TCRdb, limited to in-frame sequences with V and J called. Missing clones are a known gap in these copies; in checked studies unresolved V genes cover under half, and the rest lacks a known reason. Counted in this sample were thousands of clones; approximately 83% of them appeared once. Roughly 2.8% of the sample lies in the top ten.

Sequenced here: CD4+ T cells sorted from blood, sampled roughly 340 days after allogeneic stem cell transplant with posttransplant cyclophosphamide. The receptor source for this set is a male patient aged 50 to 59 who received an allogeneic stem cell transplant from a related donor and was CMV-positive. In transplant recipients, some T cells may be of donor rather than host origin.

The chain combines TRBV19 with TRBJ2-1, with 12 bases that match TRBD2. V lost 3 bases to trimming and J lost 8 bases; unmatched junction nucleotides: 5. Germline V gene lookup returns CDR1 LNHDA and CDR2 SQIVND (reference sequence). This CDR3 spans 15 amino acids. The CDR3 coding sequence is TGTGCCAGTAGTATCTTAACTAGCGGGAGGCATGAGCAGTTCTTC. It yields the protein CASSILTSGRHEQFF.

As for this clone: This sample also contains other DNA sequences that code for the same CDR3. The chain couples TRBV7-9 to TRBJ1-4, with 8 bases that match TRBD1. This CDR3 has 14 residues. Germline trimming cut 4 bases from V and 7 bases from J; bases unmatched to any gene: 5. Germline-derived CDR1 and CDR2 are SEHNR and FQNEAQ (reference sequence). The CDR3 loop is CASSSQGGGEKLFF. DNA of the CDR3: TGTGCCAGCAGCTCACAGGGGGGCGGTGAAAAACTGTTTTTT.

The chain carries TRBV11-2 and TRBJ2-7; 7 positions match TRBD1. The junction had 3 bases not matched to a gene; V was cut back by 1 base and J by 0 bases. CDR3 size: 15 residues. Germline V gene sequence: CDR1 SGHAT, CDR2 FQNNGV. CDR3 region: CASSLGQGRSYEQYF. CDR3 nucleotide sequence: TGTGCCAGCAGCTTAGGACAGGGCCGCTCCTACGAGCAGTACTTC.

The V call is TRBV7-9, the J call TRBJ1-2, with TRBD1 as a possible D gene (6 bases). V lost 5 bases to trimming and J lost 7 bases, with 20 bases between them. The CDR3 length is 15 residues. Germline CDR1 and CDR2: SEHNR and FQNEAQ (reference sequence). Here the CDR3 DNA reads TGTGCCAGCAGCCCCCCTAACAGGGATCGGAGTGGCTACACCTTC. Encoded protein: CASSPPNRDRSGYTF.

With respect to this clone: Different DNA sequences within this sample yield the same CDR3. The rearrangement joins TRBV11-3 to TRBJ2-7; 11 bases map to TRBD1. Germline V gives CDR1 SGHNT, CDR2 YENEEA. J was trimmed by 3 bases and V by 5 bases; bases with no gene match: 6. The CDR3 covers 15 residues. The CDR3 sequence: CASSRGTGGYYEQYF. CDR3 nucleotide sequence: TGTGCCAGCAGCCGTGGGACAGGGGGTTACTACGAGCAGTACTTC. The full variable domain, its missing parts supplied by reference TRBV11-3 and TRBJ2-7, is EAGVVQSPRYKIIEKKQPVAFWCNPISGHNTLYWYLQNLGQGPELLIRYENEEAVDDSQLPKDRFSAERLKGVDSTLKIQPAELGDSAVYLCASSRGTGGYYEQYFGPGTRLTVT.

The genes are TRBV2 and TRBJ2-1; D not resolved. There are 15 residues in the CDR3. CDR1 and CDR2 from the germline V gene are SNHLY and FYNNEI. V shed 2 bases and J shed 0 bases, with 8 bases lying between them. The CDR3 sequence: CASSEKLSSYNEQFF. The CDR3 region has the DNA TGTGCCAGCAGTGAAAAGTTGAGCTCCTACAATGAGCAGTTCTTC.

The chain combines TRBV7-2 with TRBJ2-1; perhaps TRBD2 as D (7 bases). Germline V gene data show CDR1 as SGHTA and CDR2 as FQGNSA. The CDR3 has 14 residues. V was shortened by 5 bases and J by 10 bases, with 18 bases between the two germline ends. The CDR3 DNA reads TGTGCCAGCAGCACGGCGGGGGCCCCTATAGAGCAGTTCTTC. It yields the protein CASSTAGAPIEQFF.

This chain links TRBV7-2 with TRBJ2-3, with 12 bases matching TRBD2. Germline V gene sequence: CDR1 SGHTA, CDR2 FQGNSA. J was trimmed by 4 bases and V by 3 bases; bases with no gene match: 5. The CDR3 consists of 16 residues. The CDR3 sequence: CASSFLAGGRSDTQYF. The CDR3 bases are TGTGCCAGCAGCTTCCTAGCGGGGGGGCGGTCAGATACGCAGTATTTT.

The chain combines TRBV10-2 with TRBJ2-7; the D gene is possibly TRBD2 (5 bases). The CDR3 covers 11 residues. Trimming shortened V by 10 bases and J by 1 base, and 8 bases separated the two germline ends. CDR1 is WSHSY, CDR2 SAAADI, per germline. Written as DNA, the CDR3 is TGCGCCACCTTAGCGTCCTACGAGCAGTACTTC. This sequence encodes CATLASYEQYF.

This clone was observed a few times. The chain couples TRBV6-6 to TRBJ1-4, with unresolved D. This CDR3 is 16 amino acids long. V shed 7 bases and J shed 7 bases, with 22 bases lying between them. The germline V gene encodes CDR1 MNHNY and CDR2 SVGAGI (reference sequence). The CDR3 protein is CASTTRPHSTLEKLFF. Written as DNA, the CDR3 is TGTGCCAGCACCACGCGGCCACACTCAACGCTTGAAAAACTGTTTTTT.

The V and J genes are TRBV2 and TRBJ2-4; 9 bases match TRBD2. This CDR3 has 13 amino acids. CDR1 and CDR2 from the germline V gene are SNHLY and FYNNEI. V lost 10 bases and J lost 10; bases outside the gene matches: 11. CDR3 sequence reads: CATHPGLAGIQYF. The CDR3, as DNA: TGTGCCACCCACCCTGGGCTAGCGGGGATTCAGTACTTC.

This chain joins TRBV30 and TRBJ2-1; 9 bases are a match to TRBD2. Per germline, CDR1 GTSNPN and CDR2 SVGIG (reference sequence). The CDR3 contains 15 residues. V gave up 2 bases and J gave up 3 bases; unmatched junction bases: 5. CDR3 nucleotides: TGTGCCTGGAGTACCCGGACTAGCGTCTACAATGAGCAGTTCTTC. This codes for CAWSTRTSVYNEQFF.

The rearrangement uses TRBV6-1 and TRBJ1-1, with D possibly matching TRBD1 (6 bases). Between the trimmed V and J ends, which lost 4 bases and 3 bases, there was a span of 15 bases. The CDR3 loop spans 15 amino acids. From germline, CDR1 is MNHNS and CDR2 SASEGT. The CDR3 DNA is TGTGCCAGCAGTGGACAGGTGGGTCAAGACACTGAAGCTTTCTTT. Protein sequence: CASSGQVGQDTEAFF.